These T cell receptor beta chains were read from a single sample in a study of blood T cell repertoires in COVID-19. This table comes from immunoSEQ multiplex PCR, and its TCRdb copy is limited to in-frame clones, with some not included. In the table there are 100,000 to 150,000 clones, approximately 85% of which are singletons. Sequences were obtained from peripheral blood. The source is an elderly woman with COVID-19, enrolled during active disease. Both conserved end residues are part of each CDR3. D genes are given only for firm matches. Expanded clones are given a class, and other clones once, few, many or no size at all.

>TRBV27|TRBD1|-|TRBJ2-1
CASRSGQGSYNEQFF
TGTGCCAGCAGGAGCGGACAGGGGTCCTACAATGAGCAGTTCTTC
>TRBV5-1|-|-|TRBJ1-1
CASSLAGGETEAFF
TGCGCCAGCAGCTTGGCCGGAGGGGAGACTGAAGCTTTCTTT
>TRBV19|-|-|TRBJ2-7
CASSVERGFSYEQYF
TGTGCCAGTAGCGTTGAGAGAGGATTTTCCTACGAGCAGTACTTC
>TRBV7-2|TRBD1|few|TRBJ1-6
CASSLAIGTGGSPLHF
TGTGCCAGCAGCTTAGCCATCGGGACAGGGGGTTCACCCCTCCACTTT
>TRBV6-2/TRBV6-3|TRBD1|-|TRBJ2-2
CASSFGQGQARELFF
TGTGCCAGCAGTTTCGGACAGGGCCAAGCCCGCGAGCTGTTTTTT
>TRBV3-1/TRBV3-2|-|-|TRBJ1-1
CASSQGRGLEAFF
TGTGCCAGCAGCCAAGGAAGGGGCCTCGAAGCTTTCTTT
>TRBV7-8|TRBD1|few|TRBJ2-4
CASSPTGQSIAKNIQYF
TGTGCCAGCAGCCCGACGGGACAGAGTATAGCCAAAAACATTCAGTACTTC
>TRBV28|-|once|TRBJ2-3
CASTPPEPRRTDTQYF
TGTGCCAGCACCCCTCCGGAGCCCCGACGCACAGATACGCAGTATTTT
>TRBV6-1|TRBD1|-|TRBJ1-2
CASSVLGPGQPTGGYTF
TGTGCCAGCAGTGTCCTGGGCCCGGGACAGCCCACGGGGGGCTACACCTTC
>TRBV24-1|TRBD1|-|TRBJ2-1
CATSDLVGTGAYNEQFF
TGTGCCACCAGTGATTTGGTTGGGACAGGGGCTTACAATGAGCAGTTCTTC